This T cell receptor beta chain comes out of a study of radiotherapy plus CTLA-4 blockade in lung cancer. Whole-study results and caveats: Expansion in blood of tumor-derived TCR clones was seen after radiotherapy plus ipilimumab.

The data were produced by immunoSEQ multiplex PCR, yet TCRdb's version contains in-frame clones alone and is incomplete. The sample lists 90,000 to 150,000 clones; approximately 84% were seen once. Patients with chemo-refractory metastatic non-small-cell lung cancer received focal radiation plus CTLA-4 blockade with ipilimumab. About this clone: Its antigen is unknown.

Germline V gene lookup returns CDR1 SNHLY and CDR2 FYNNEI. This CDR3 region has 14 residues. Trimming removed 3 bases from V and 7 bases from J; junction bases left unmatched: 8. The clonotype was recovered from a human donor with non-small cell lung cancer who had a partial response to radiotherapy plus ipilimumab. This chain links TRBV2 with TRBJ1-2; 7 nucleotides agree with TRBD1. The source was peripheral blood, collected from a patient treated with radiotherapy plus ipilimumab. The CDR3 bases are TGTGCCAGCAGTGATCTGACAGGGAGCGGTGGCTACACCTTC. It encodes CASSDLTGSGGYTF.